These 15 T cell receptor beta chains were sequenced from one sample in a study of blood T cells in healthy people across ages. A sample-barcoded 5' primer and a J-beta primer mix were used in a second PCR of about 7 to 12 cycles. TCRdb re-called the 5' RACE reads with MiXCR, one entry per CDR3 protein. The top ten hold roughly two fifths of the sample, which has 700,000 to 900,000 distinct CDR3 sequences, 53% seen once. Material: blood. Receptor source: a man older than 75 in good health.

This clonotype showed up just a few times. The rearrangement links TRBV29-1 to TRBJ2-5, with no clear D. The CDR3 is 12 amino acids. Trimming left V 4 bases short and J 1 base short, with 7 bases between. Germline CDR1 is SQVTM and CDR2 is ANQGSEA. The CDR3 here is CSVVGIQETQYF. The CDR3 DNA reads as TGCAGCGTTGTGGGGATCCAAGAGACCCAGTACTTC.

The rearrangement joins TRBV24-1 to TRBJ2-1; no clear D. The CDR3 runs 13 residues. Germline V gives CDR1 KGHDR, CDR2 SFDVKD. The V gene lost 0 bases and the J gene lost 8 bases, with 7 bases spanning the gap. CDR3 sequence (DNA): TGTGCCACCAGTGATTTGCAATGGGATGAGCAGTTCTTC. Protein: CATSDLQWDEQFF.

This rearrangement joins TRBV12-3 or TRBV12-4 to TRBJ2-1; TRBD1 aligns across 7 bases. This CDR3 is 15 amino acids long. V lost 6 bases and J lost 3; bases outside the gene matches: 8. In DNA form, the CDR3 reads TGTGCCAGCAGCCCCGGGGACAGTCTCTACAATGAGCAGTTCTTC. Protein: CASSPGDSLYNEQFF.

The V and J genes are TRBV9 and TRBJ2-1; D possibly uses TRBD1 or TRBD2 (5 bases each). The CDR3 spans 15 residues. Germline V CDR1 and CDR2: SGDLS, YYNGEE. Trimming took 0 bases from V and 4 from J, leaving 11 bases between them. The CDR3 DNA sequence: TGTGCCAGCAGCGTAGGAGGGGCCCATTACAATGAGCAGTTCTTC. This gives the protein CASSVGGAHYNEQFF. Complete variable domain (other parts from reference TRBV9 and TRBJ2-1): DSGVTQTPKHLITATGQRVTLRCSPRSGDLSVYWYQQSLDQGLQFLIQYYNGEERAKGNILERFSAQQFPDLHSELNLSSLELGDSALYFCASSVGGAHYNEQFFGPGTRLTVL.

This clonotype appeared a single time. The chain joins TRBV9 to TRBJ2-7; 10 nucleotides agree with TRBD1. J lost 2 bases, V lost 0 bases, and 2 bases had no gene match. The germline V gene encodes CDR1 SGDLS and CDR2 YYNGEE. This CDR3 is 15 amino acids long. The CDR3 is CASSVGDRGTYEQYF. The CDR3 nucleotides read TGTGCCAGCAGCGTAGGGGACAGGGGCACCTACGAGCAGTACTTC.

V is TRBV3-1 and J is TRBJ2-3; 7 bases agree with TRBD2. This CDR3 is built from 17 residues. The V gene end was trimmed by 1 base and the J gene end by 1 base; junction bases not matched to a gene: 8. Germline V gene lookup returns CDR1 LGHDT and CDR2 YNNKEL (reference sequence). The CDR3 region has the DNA TGTGCCAGCAGCCAAGCGACTAGCAGTTTACGCACAGATACGCAGTATTTT. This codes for CASSQATSSLRTDTQYF.

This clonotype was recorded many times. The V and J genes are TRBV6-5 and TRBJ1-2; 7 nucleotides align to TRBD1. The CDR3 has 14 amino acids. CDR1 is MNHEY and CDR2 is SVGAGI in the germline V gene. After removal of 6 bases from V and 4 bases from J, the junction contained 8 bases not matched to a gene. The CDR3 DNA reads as TGTGCCAGCAGCCGACAGGGAGGAGGCTATGGCTACACCTTC. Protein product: CASSRQGGGYGYTF.

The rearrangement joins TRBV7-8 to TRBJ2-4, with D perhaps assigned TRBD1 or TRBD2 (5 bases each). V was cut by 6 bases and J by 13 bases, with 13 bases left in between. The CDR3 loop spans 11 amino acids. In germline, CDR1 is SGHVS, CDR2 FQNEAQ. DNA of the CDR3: TGTGCCAGCAGTTGGATGGGGGAGCAGTACTTC. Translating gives CASSWMGEQYF.

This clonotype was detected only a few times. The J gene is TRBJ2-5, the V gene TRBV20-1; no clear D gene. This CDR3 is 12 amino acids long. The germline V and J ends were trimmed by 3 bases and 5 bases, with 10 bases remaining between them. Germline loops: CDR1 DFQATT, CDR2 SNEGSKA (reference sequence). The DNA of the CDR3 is TGCAGTGCTAGTAGAAAGGAGGAGACCCAGTACTTC. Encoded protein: CSASRKEETQYF.

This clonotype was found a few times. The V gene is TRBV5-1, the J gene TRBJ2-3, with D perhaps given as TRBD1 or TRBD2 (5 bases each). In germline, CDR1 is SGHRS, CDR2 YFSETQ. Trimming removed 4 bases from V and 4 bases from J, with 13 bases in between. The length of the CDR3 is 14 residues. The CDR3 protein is CASSTEGIPDTQYF. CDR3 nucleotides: TGCGCCAGCAGCACCGAGGGGATCCCAGATACGCAGTATTTT.

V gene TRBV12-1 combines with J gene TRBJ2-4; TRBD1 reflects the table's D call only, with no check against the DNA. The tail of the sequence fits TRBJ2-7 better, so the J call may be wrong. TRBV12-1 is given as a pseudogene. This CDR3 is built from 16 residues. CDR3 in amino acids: CASSFEAPQGTYEQYF. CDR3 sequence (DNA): TGTGCCAGCAGCTTTGAGGCGCCTCAGGGTACATACGAGCAGTACTTC.

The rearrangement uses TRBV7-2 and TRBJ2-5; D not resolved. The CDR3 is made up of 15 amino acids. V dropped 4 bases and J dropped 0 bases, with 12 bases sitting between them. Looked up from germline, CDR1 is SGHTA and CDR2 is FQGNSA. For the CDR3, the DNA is TGTGCCAGCAGCTCCGGACGGGCGTACCAAGAGACCCAGTACTTC. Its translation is CASSSGRAYQETQYF.

The CDR3 DNA sequence: TGCGCCAGCAGCCCACAGGGGGGCCCCTCCTACAATGAGCAGTTCTTC. It is translated as CASSPQGGPSYNEQFF. The gene calls are TRBV5-1 and TRBJ2-1; the match to TRBD1 covers 8 bases. Germline CDR1 reads SGHRS; CDR2 reads YFSETQ. This CDR3 spans 16 amino acids. The trim removed 4 bases at V and 0 bases at J, leaving 6 bases unmatched.

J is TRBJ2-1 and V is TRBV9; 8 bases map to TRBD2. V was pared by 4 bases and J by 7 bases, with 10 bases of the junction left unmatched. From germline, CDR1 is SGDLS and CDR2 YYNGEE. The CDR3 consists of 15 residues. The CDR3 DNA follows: TGTGCCAGCAGCCCCTCCAGCGGGAGTTTAAATGAGCAGTTCTTC. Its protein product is CASSPSSGSLNEQFF.

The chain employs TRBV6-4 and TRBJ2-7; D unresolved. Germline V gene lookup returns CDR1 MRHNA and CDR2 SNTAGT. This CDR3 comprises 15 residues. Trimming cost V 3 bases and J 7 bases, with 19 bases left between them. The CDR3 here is CASSERPQPHNEQYF. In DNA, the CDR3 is TGTGCCAGCAGTGAACGGCCCCAACCCCACAATGAGCAGTACTTC.